What follows describes a single T cell receptor beta chain. From the RT-PCR reads, TCRdb called clonotypes with MiXCR, one entry per CDR3 protein. Among about 960,000 distinct CDR3 sequences, under 20% were seen once, and the ten largest hold 6%. Trimming took 7 bases from V and 4 from J; bases not matched to a gene: 9. The CDR3 has 14 amino acids. Germline V gene sequence: CDR1 SQVTM, CDR2 ANQGSEA. The data belong to a study of patients and donors after allogeneic stem cell transplantation. V is TRBV29-1 and J is TRBJ1-2, with 10 bases fitting TRBD1. This clonotype was sampled from a human donor who was either an allogeneic HSCT recipient or a stem cell or donor lymphocyte infusion donor (not recorded which). It is not recorded whose cells these are; they may come from a transplant donor. The sequencing input was blood, either unsorted or a sorted T cell fraction (not recorded which). The CDR3 here is CSAGTGVLIYGYTF. For the CDR3, the DNA is TGCAGCGCCGGGACAGGGGTATTGATCTATGGCTACACCTTC.